A selection of T cell receptor beta chains follows, all from one sample in a study of blood T cell repertoires in COVID-19. TCRdb's copy holds only in-frame clones and misses some; the assay was immunoSEQ multiplex PCR. Seen here are around 300,000 clones, roughly 85% observed once, and the top ten hold approximately 7.6%. The sample consisted of peripheral blood. These receptors came from a human donor in a cohort sampled during active COVID-19. Both conserved end residues are part of each CDR3. D genes are given only for firm matches. Size tells how often a clone was seen (once, few, many) or the class of an expanded clone, and some rows leave it out.

d_call: .; clone_size: .; v_call: TRBV19; j_call: TRBJ2-7; cdr3_aa: CASSPSAESSYEQYF; cdr3_nt: TGTGCCAGTAGTCCCTCGGCGGAGAGCTCCTACGAGCAGTACTTC
d_call: .; clone_size: .; v_call: TRBV11-2; j_call: TRBJ1-2; cdr3_aa: CASSLHGMGLGYTF; cdr3_nt: TGTGCCAGCAGCTTACACGGGATGGGTCTTGGCTACACCTTC
d_call: .; clone_size: .; v_call: TRBV6-1; j_call: TRBJ2-7; cdr3_aa: CASSEGQFEQYF; cdr3_nt: TGTGCCAGCAGTGAGGGACAATTCGAGCAGTACTTC
d_call: TRBD2; clone_size: .; v_call: TRBV5-4; j_call: TRBJ2-7; cdr3_aa: CASSLPSGGYEQYF; cdr3_nt: TGTGCCAGCAGCTTACCTAGCGGGGGCTACGAGCAGTACTTC
d_call: .; clone_size: .; v_call: TRBV12-5; j_call: TRBJ1-2; cdr3_aa: CASGLFQNYGYTF; cdr3_nt: TGTGCTAGTGGTTTATTCCAGAACTATGGCTACACCTTC
d_call: .; clone_size: .; v_call: TRBV7-9; j_call: TRBJ1-1; cdr3_aa: CASSLPGSRNTEAFF; cdr3_nt: TGTGCCAGCAGCCTACCCGGGTCTAGAAACACTGAAGCTTTCTTT
d_call: TRBD1; clone_size: once; v_call: TRBV20-1; j_call: TRBJ1-6; cdr3_aa: CSASGWQGADSPLHF; cdr3_nt: TGCAGTGCTAGTGGTTGGCAGGGGGCTGACTCACCCCTCCACTTT
d_call: .; clone_size: .; v_call: TRBV10-2; j_call: TRBJ2-1; cdr3_aa: CASSASYNEQFF; cdr3_nt: TGCGCCAGCAGTGCTAGTTACAATGAGCAGTTCTTC
d_call: .; clone_size: .; v_call: TRBV7-5; j_call: TRBJ1-1; cdr3_aa: CVRSYQTGNTEAFF; cdr3_nt: TGTGTCAGAAGCTATCAGACAGGGAACACTGAAGCTTTCTTT
d_call: TRBD2; clone_size: few; v_call: TRBV2; j_call: TRBJ2-5; cdr3_aa: CASSPVGAGVKETQYF; cdr3_nt: TGTGCCAGCAGCCCTGTCGGAGCGGGGGTTAAAGAGACCCAGTACTTC
d_call: TRBD2; clone_size: .; v_call: TRBV3-1/TRBV3-2; j_call: TRBJ2-1; cdr3_aa: CASSPTFTLAGGLRNEQFF; cdr3_nt: TGTGCCAGCAGCCCAACGTTCACACTAGCGGGGGGGCTTCGGAATGAGCAGTTCTTC
d_call: TRBD1; clone_size: .; v_call: TRBV29-1; j_call: TRBJ2-2; cdr3_aa: CSAGTGSFKTGELFF; cdr3_nt: TGCAGCGCTGGGACAGGCTCATTTAAAACCGGGGAGCTGTTTTTT
d_call: .; clone_size: .; v_call: TRBV5-1; j_call: TRBJ2-7; cdr3_aa: CASSFPDNYEQYF; cdr3_nt: TGCGCCAGCAGCTTCCCAGACAATTACGAGCAGTACTTC
d_call: .; clone_size: .; v_call: TRBV21-1; j_call: TRBJ2-7; cdr3_aa: CASSATGPIVEQYF; cdr3_nt: TGTGCCAGCAGCGCGACAGGGCCCATTGTCGAGCAGTACTTC
d_call: .; clone_size: .; v_call: TRBV30; j_call: TRBJ1-2; cdr3_aa: CAWSFERYGYTF; cdr3_nt: TGTGCCTGGAGTTTTGAGAGGTATGGCTACACCTTC
d_call: .; clone_size: .; v_call: TRBV2; j_call: TRBJ2-6; cdr3_aa: CASSVEGGTGANVLTF; cdr3_nt: TGTGCCAGCAGTGTCGAGGGGGGGACTGGGGCCAACGTCCTGACTTTC
d_call: .; clone_size: .; v_call: TRBV13; j_call: TRBJ2-4; cdr3_aa: CASTLGLKNIQYF; cdr3_nt: TGTGCCAGCACCTTAGGGCTAAAAAACATTCAGTACTTC
d_call: .; clone_size: .; v_call: TRBV9; j_call: TRBJ1-4; cdr3_aa: CASSSRGLRGEKLFF; cdr3_nt: TGTGCCAGCAGCTCCAGGGGTTTGAGGGGAGAAAAACTGTTTTTT
d_call: TRBD2; clone_size: once; v_call: TRBV5-6; j_call: TRBJ2-3; cdr3_aa: CASSLSGLAGITDTQYF; cdr3_nt: TGTGCCAGCAGCTTGTCGGGACTAGCGGGGATCACAGATACGCAGTATTTT
d_call: .; clone_size: .; v_call: TRBV11-3; j_call: TRBJ2-3; cdr3_aa: CASSLTATDTQYF; cdr3_nt: TGTGCCAGCAGCTTGACTGCTACAGATACGCAGTATTTT
d_call: TRBD1; clone_size: once; v_call: TRBV7-9; j_call: TRBJ1-2; cdr3_aa: CASSPSRKGQVGNYGYTF; cdr3_nt: TGTGCCAGCAGCCCGTCTAGAAAAGGACAGGTCGGGAACTATGGCTACACCTTC
d_call: .; clone_size: .; v_call: TRBV5-5; j_call: TRBJ2-7; cdr3_aa: CASSLQGGIPYEQYF; cdr3_nt: TGTGCCAGCAGCTTACAGGGAGGGATCCCCTACGAGCAGTACTTC
d_call: .; clone_size: .; v_call: TRBV6-1; j_call: TRBJ1-1; cdr3_aa: CASSEGHRVGDTEAFF; cdr3_nt: TGTGCCAGCAGTGAAGGACACAGGGTTGGGGACACTGAAGCTTTCTTT
d_call: TRBD1; clone_size: .; v_call: TRBV20-1; j_call: TRBJ1-5; cdr3_aa: CSASRQGMTVGQPQHF; cdr3_nt: TGCAGTGCTAGTAGACAGGGAATGACGGTAGGTCAGCCCCAGCATTTT
d_call: .; clone_size: once; v_call: TRBV5-1; j_call: TRBJ1-1; cdr3_aa: CASSLEAVNTEAFF; cdr3_nt: TGCGCCAGCAGCTTGGAGGCGGTGAACACTGAAGCTTTCTTT
d_call: TRBD1; clone_size: few; v_call: TRBV30; j_call: TRBJ1-1; cdr3_aa: CAWSQPDRVNTEAFF; cdr3_nt: TGTGCCTGGTCCCAACCCGACAGGGTGAACACTGAAGCTTTCTTT
d_call: TRBD1; clone_size: few; v_call: TRBV19; j_call: TRBJ1-1; cdr3_aa: CASRTGFTEAFF; cdr3_nt: TGTGCCAGTAGGACAGGGTTCACTGAAGCTTTCTTT
d_call: .; clone_size: .; v_call: TRBV6-2/TRBV6-3; j_call: TRBJ1-6; cdr3_aa: CASSYRAGRNSPLHF; cdr3_nt: TGTGCCAGCAGTTATCGCGCAGGAAGGAATTCACCCCTCCACTTT
d_call: .; clone_size: few; v_call: TRBV5-1; j_call: TRBJ2-7; cdr3_aa: CASSLDRTYEQYF; cdr3_nt: TGCGCCAGCAGCTTGGACAGAACCTACGAGCAGTACTTC
d_call: .; clone_size: .; v_call: TRBV2; j_call: TRBJ1-2; cdr3_aa: CASRERDQGGGYTF; cdr3_nt: TGTGCCAGCAGGGAAAGAGACCAAGGGGGTGGCTACACCTTC
d_call: .; clone_size: .; v_call: TRBV7-9; j_call: TRBJ1-3; cdr3_aa: CASSLGAGDGGNTIYF; cdr3_nt: TGTGCCAGCAGCTTAGGGGCAGGGGACGGTGGAAACACCATATATTTT
d_call: .; clone_size: .; v_call: TRBV7-8; j_call: TRBJ2-1; cdr3_aa: CASSLLLARDEQFF; cdr3_nt: TGTGCCAGCAGCTTACTACTAGCTCGCGATGAGCAGTTCTTC
d_call: TRBD1; clone_size: .; v_call: TRBV19; j_call: TRBJ2-3; cdr3_aa: CASSLGQGATGGDTQYF; cdr3_nt: TGTGCCAGTAGTCTAGGGCAGGGGGCTACTGGCGGAGATACGCAGTATTTT
d_call: TRBD2; clone_size: .; v_call: TRBV3-1/TRBV3-2; j_call: TRBJ2-7; cdr3_aa: CASSPRGGEQYF; cdr3_nt: TGTGCCAGCAGCCCTCGGGGGGGCGAGCAGTACTTC
d_call: TRBD1; clone_size: once; v_call: TRBV7-9; j_call: TRBJ1-2; cdr3_aa: CASSLGQGLGGYTF; cdr3_nt: TGTGCCAGCAGCTTAGGACAGGGTCTAGGCGGCTACACCTTC
d_call: .; clone_size: once; v_call: TRBV6-5; j_call: TRBJ1-6; cdr3_aa: CAGGTRVGSPLHF; cdr3_nt: TGTGCCGGGGGCACAAGGGTTGGATCACCCCTCCACTTT
d_call: .; clone_size: few; v_call: TRBV11-2; j_call: TRBJ2-7; cdr3_aa: CASSLGGDSMKEQYF; cdr3_nt: TGTGCCAGCAGCTTAGGGGGGGACTCAATGAAAGAGCAGTACTTC
d_call: .; clone_size: .; v_call: TRBV2; j_call: TRBJ2-7; cdr3_aa: CASSREYEQYF; cdr3_nt: TGTGCCAGCAGCAGGGAATACGAGCAGTACTTC
d_call: .; clone_size: .; v_call: TRBV10-3; j_call: TRBJ2-7; cdr3_aa: CAISGQSYEQYF; cdr3_nt: TGTGCCATCAGTGGGCAGTCCTACGAGCAGTACTTC
d_call: TRBD1; clone_size: .; v_call: TRBV7-6; j_call: TRBJ1-1; cdr3_aa: CASSLAPDRDRNTEAFF; cdr3_nt: TGTGCCAGCAGCTTAGCCCCGGACAGGGACAGGAACACTGAAGCTTTCTTT
d_call: TRBD2; clone_size: once; v_call: TRBV4-2; j_call: TRBJ2-3; cdr3_aa: CASSQDPLAGLGGDTQYF; cdr3_nt: TGTGCCAGCAGCCAAGACCCACTAGCGGGGTTAGGAGGAGATACGCAGTATTTT
d_call: TRBD1; clone_size: .; v_call: TRBV5-5; j_call: TRBJ2-7; cdr3_aa: CASSMTGVYSYEQYF; cdr3_nt: TGTGCCAGCAGCATGACAGGGGTGTACTCCTACGAGCAGTACTTC
d_call: .; clone_size: .; v_call: TRBV30; j_call: TRBJ1-1; cdr3_aa: CAWSSRRNTEAFF; cdr3_nt: TGTGCCTGGAGTTCTCGGAGGAACACTGAAGCTTTCTTT
d_call: .; clone_size: .; v_call: TRBV6-5; j_call: TRBJ1-1; cdr3_aa: CASRPTENTEAFF; cdr3_nt: TGTGCCAGCAGGCCGACAGAGAACACTGAAGCTTTCTTT
d_call: TRBD1; clone_size: .; v_call: TRBV7-3; j_call: TRBJ1-1; cdr3_aa: CASSLGTENTEAFF; cdr3_nt: TGTGCCAGCAGCTTGGGGACAGAAAACACTGAAGCTTTCTTT
d_call: .; clone_size: .; v_call: TRBV19; j_call: TRBJ1-1; cdr3_aa: CASSIGADSDYTEAFF; cdr3_nt: TGTGCCAGTAGTATAGGCGCTGACAGCGATTACACTGAAGCTTTCTTT
d_call: .; clone_size: .; v_call: TRBV4-1; j_call: TRBJ1-1; cdr3_aa: CASSQTQGMNTEAFF; cdr3_nt: TGCGCCAGCAGCCAAACACAGGGCATGAACACTGAAGCTTTCTTT
d_call: TRBD1; clone_size: once; v_call: TRBV28; j_call: TRBJ1-5; cdr3_aa: CASSLERTGSPSEPQHF; cdr3_nt: TGTGCCAGCAGTCTAGAGCGGACAGGGTCACCCTCGGAGCCCCAGCATTTT
d_call: TRBD1; clone_size: .; v_call: TRBV18; j_call: TRBJ1-5; cdr3_aa: CASSLGQGAKQPQHF; cdr3_nt: TGTGCCAGCTCACTGGGACAGGGGGCGAAACAGCCCCAGCATTTT
d_call: .; clone_size: .; v_call: TRBV20-1; j_call: TRBJ2-1; cdr3_aa: CSARRYNEQFF; cdr3_nt: TGCAGTGCTAGACGGTACAATGAGCAGTTCTTC
d_call: .; clone_size: .; v_call: TRBV19; j_call: TRBJ2-7; cdr3_aa: CASSIRGANEQYF; cdr3_nt: TGTGCCAGTAGTATCCGGGGGGCCAACGAGCAGTACTTC
d_call: .; clone_size: .; v_call: TRBV11-3; j_call: TRBJ2-7; cdr3_aa: CASSPRGGYEQYF; cdr3_nt: TGTGCCAGCAGCCCCAGGGGTGGCTACGAGCAGTACTTC
d_call: TRBD2; clone_size: .; v_call: TRBV18; j_call: TRBJ2-3; cdr3_aa: CASSPVFPAGGETDTQYF; cdr3_nt: TGTGCCAGCTCACCAGTTTTTCCAGCGGGGGGCGAGACAGATACGCAGTATTTT
d_call: .; clone_size: .; v_call: TRBV6-2/TRBV6-3; j_call: TRBJ2-7; cdr3_aa: CASSYSTGSRSDYEQYF; cdr3_nt: TGTGCCAGCAGTTACTCGACCGGGTCAAGGTCCGACTACGAGCAGTACTTC
d_call: .; clone_size: .; v_call: TRBV7-9; j_call: TRBJ1-6; cdr3_aa: CASSQTGGSYNSPLHF; cdr3_nt: TGTGCCAGCAGCCAGACAGGTGGCTCCTATAATTCACCCCTCCACTTT
d_call: .; clone_size: .; v_call: TRBV24-1; j_call: TRBJ1-5; cdr3_aa: CATSDSDQPQHF; cdr3_nt: TGTGCCACCAGTGATTCAGATCAGCCCCAGCATTTT
d_call: .; clone_size: .; v_call: TRBV5-8; j_call: TRBJ1-5; cdr3_aa: CASSFGLEYRVQHF; cdr3_nt: TGTGCCAGCAGCTTCGGATTGGAATACAGGGTCCAGCATTTT